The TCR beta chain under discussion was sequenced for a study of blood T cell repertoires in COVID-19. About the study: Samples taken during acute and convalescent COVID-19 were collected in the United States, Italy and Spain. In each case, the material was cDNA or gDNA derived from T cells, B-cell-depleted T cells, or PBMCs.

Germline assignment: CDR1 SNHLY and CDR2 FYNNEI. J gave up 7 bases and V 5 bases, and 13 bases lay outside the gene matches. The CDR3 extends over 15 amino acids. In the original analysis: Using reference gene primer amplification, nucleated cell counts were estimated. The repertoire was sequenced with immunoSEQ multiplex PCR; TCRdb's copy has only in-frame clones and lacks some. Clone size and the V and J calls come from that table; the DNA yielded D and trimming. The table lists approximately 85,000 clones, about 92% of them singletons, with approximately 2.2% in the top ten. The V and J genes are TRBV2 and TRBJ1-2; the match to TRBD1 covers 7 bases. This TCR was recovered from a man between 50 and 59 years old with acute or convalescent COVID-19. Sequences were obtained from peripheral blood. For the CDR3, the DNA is TGTGCCAGCAGTCCAGATGAAGGACAGGTATCTGGCTACACCTTC. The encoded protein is CASSPDEGQVSGYTF.